This T cell receptor beta chain was recovered during a study of shared clonotypes between healthy human individuals. Across the whole study: Donor ages ranged 18 to 49 years: a couple of women, a few men. Overall study findings and caveats: Unshared clonotypes carried lower generation probabilities than those common to all four donors. A few donors had around 5% of their naive CD4 clonotypes in common. Tissues were not sampled, only blood, and their repertoires likely differ.

The CDR3 has 11 amino acids. Measured with immunoSEQ multiplex PCR; TCRdb has only the in-frame clones, and not every one. The table records about 2.2 million clones, approximately 94% of them present only once. In the naive CD8 group, cells lacked CD45RO and were positively selected for CCR7, so terminally differentiated effector memory CD45RA+ cells were left out. This clone was found once. Its antigen is unknown. The sequence was obtained from a man younger than 30 in good health. Some clones in this sample may be carry-over from other donors' samples. Source material: naive CD8+ T cells from PBMCs. This chain links TRBV21-1 with TRBJ1-1; the table's TRBD1 call for D was not verified on the DNA. TRBV21-1 corresponds to a pseudogene. CDR3: CASKTDRVAFF. CDR3 sequence (DNA): TGTGCCAGCAAGACGGACAGGGTGGCTTTCTTT.